This T cell receptor (beta chain) was captured in a study of T-cell reconstitution after alpha-beta-depleted transplantation in children. Library preparation (for TCRbeta) was performed with unique molecular identifiers. TCRdb processed the PCR reads anew with MiXCR; each CDR3 protein has one entry. The table shows 700,000 to 950,000 distinct CDR3 sequences, with roughly 15% occurring only once. V was trimmed by 1 base and J by 9 bases, leaving 7 bases between them. Germline CDR1 reads GTSNPN; CDR2 reads SVGIG (reference sequence). CDR3 length: 11 amino acids. The sample was PBMCs, mostly from graft donor cells, taken 360 days after TCRalphabeta/CD19-depleted stem cell transplant. This TCR came from a male patient between 5 and 17 years old who had a stem cell transplant for acute lymphoblastic leukemia, so the T cells may come from the graft donor. The chain joins TRBV30 to TRBJ1-5, with no clear D. In nucleotides, the CDR3 is TGTGCCTGGAGTGGACGGGGGCCCCAGCATTTT. Its protein product is CAWSGRGPQHF.